Sequencing of this T cell receptor beta chain was carried out in a study of T cells in women clearing cervical HPV infection. The table came from immunoSEQ multiplex PCR; TCRdb's copy has only in-frame clones and leaves some out. The repertoire table contains approximately 31,000 clones. Regarding this clone: No antigen is known for it. The read terminates 3 residues ahead of where the CDR3 ends, so the germline J gene completes it.

There are 15 residues in the CDR3. V was pared by 0 bases and J by 4 bases, with 12 bases between. Germline CDR1 reads SGHAT; CDR2 reads FQNNGV. Study-level results: Effector/memory and HPV-specific T cells were not isolated, and association timing is unknown.

All participants had a single incident cervical HPV16 infection, and prevalent HPV16 infections were excluded. MY09/MY11 PCR detected cervical HPV DNA; dot-blot assigned genotypes. The sequenced material came from blood buffy coat. The TCR was taken from a woman between 18 and 69 years old with a cervical HPV16 infection that either progressed to CIN3+ or cleared (not recorded which). The V call is TRBV11-2, the J call TRBJ1-1; D uncertain. CDR3 DNA (partial): TGTGCCAGCAGCTTAGAGGCCGGCGGAGGCACTGAA. It yields the protein CASSLEAGGGTE. Given in full, the CDR3 is CASSLEAGGGTEAFF.